The 16 T cell receptor beta chains below come from one sample, sequenced in a study of response to subunit inactivated influenza vaccine. TCRdb itself ran the RT-PCR reads through MiXCR, one entry per CDR3 protein. The table has some 300,000 distinct CDR3 sequences, approximately 20% seen once. Sequenced here: PBMCs from blood, sampled less than 22 months after vaccination. The receptors come from a man between 50 and 75 years old who received an inactivated influenza vaccine.

This chain joins TRBV6-5 and TRBJ1-2; D gene uncertain. The CDR3 has 14 amino acids. Per the germline V gene, CDR1 is MNHEY and CDR2 is SVGAGI. V was clipped by 4 bases and J by 5 bases, with 14 bases between them. CDR3 DNA: TGTGCCAGCAGTTTCCAAGACGGCGGGTATGGCTACACCTTC. As protein: CASSFQDGGYGYTF.

On this clonotype: A much larger clone is a single base away; this may be a read error. The gene calls are TRBV11-1 and TRBJ2-3; D is uncertain. Trimming stripped 3 bases from V and 2 bases from J, with 3 bases between. Per germline, CDR1 SGHAT and CDR2 FQDESV (reference sequence). The CDR3 is 12 amino acids. CDR3 region: CASSFFTDTQYF. CDR3 DNA sequence: TGTGCCAGCAGCTTTTTCACAGATACGCAGTATTTT.

This clonotype was counted only a few times. V is TRBV5-1 and J is TRBJ2-1, with 9 positions matching TRBD2. V was pared by 6 bases and J by 8 bases, with 9 bases of the junction left unmatched. The germline CDR1 and CDR2 sequences are SGHRS and YFSETQ. The CDR3 is 14 amino acids. The chain's CDR3 is CASKVGGRVDEQFF. Written as DNA, the CDR3 is TGCGCCAGCAAGGTCGGCGGGAGGGTCGATGAGCAGTTCTTC.

The sample holds a few counts of this clonotype. Written as DNA, the CDR3 is TGCAGTGCTAGAGACCGACTAGGGGGGGAGACCCAGTACTTC. Protein sequence: CSARDRLGGETQYF. The chain joins TRBV20-1 to TRBJ2-5; D tentatively reads TRBD1 or TRBD2 (6 bases each). Germline V CDR1 and CDR2: DFQATT, SNEGSKA (reference sequence). V gave up 0 bases and J gave up 5 bases, with 13 bases separating them. This CDR3 is 14 amino acids long.

The CDR3 DNA sequence: TGCGCCAGCGGGGAACCAGCTGGTGGCTACACCTTC. It codes for CASGEPAGGYTF. The chain has TRBV5-1 and TRBJ1-2; D is unclear. Trimming left V 7 bases short and J 7 bases short, with 14 bases between. This CDR3 has 12 residues. Germline V gives CDR1 SGHRS, CDR2 YFSETQ.

The rearrangement uses TRBV27 and TRBJ1-3; D unclear. Deletions cut 9 bases from V and 0 bases from J, with 9 bases between. Germline CDR1 MNHEY, CDR2 SMNVEV (reference sequence). The CDR3 has 13 residues. CDR3 sequence reads: CASRSDSGNTIYF. CDR3 DNA: TGTGCCAGTCGATCGGACTCTGGAAACACCATATATTTT.

Only a few counts were recorded for this clonotype. The CDR3 here is CSVFSSNEQFF. Here the CDR3 DNA reads TGCAGCGTTTTCAGTTCTAATGAGCAGTTCTTC. This chain uses TRBV29-1 with TRBJ2-1, with D uncertain. The CDR3 runs to 11 residues. Trimming cost V 5 bases and J 7 bases, with 9 bases left between them. Per germline, CDR1 SQVTM and CDR2 ANQGSEA.

This chain joins TRBV29-1 and TRBJ2-6; the match to TRBD1 covers 8 bases. There are 19 residues in the CDR3. Germline loops: CDR1 SQVTM, CDR2 ANQGSEA. The junction had 15 bases not matched to a gene; V was cut back by 5 bases and J by 0 bases. The chain's CDR3 is CSVITPQGAPSSGANVLTF. CDR3 DNA: TGCAGCGTTATTACCCCTCAGGGGGCGCCTAGCTCTGGGGCCAACGTCCTGACTTTC.

The chain recombines TRBV4-2 with TRBJ1-2; 8 nucleotides agree with TRBD1. CDR3 length: 16 residues. Trimming removed 0 bases from V and 4 bases from J; junction bases left unmatched: 7. Germline loops: CDR1 LGHNA, CDR2 YNFKEQ. The CDR3 reads CASSQEVGGQGYGYTF. In DNA, the CDR3 is TGTGCCAGCAGCCAAGAGGTAGGAGGACAGGGCTATGGCTACACCTTC.

This clonotype was recorded a few times. This sequence joins TRBV5-1 and TRBJ2-2; D may be TRBD1 (5 bases). Germline lookup yields CDR1 SGHRS and CDR2 YFSETQ. CDR3 length: 14 residues. V gave up 4 bases and J gave up 3 bases, with 10 bases separating them. The CDR3 DNA is TGCGCCAGCAGCCTAGGGGCCGACACCGGGGAGCTGTTTTTT. Translated, it gives CASSLGADTGELFF. The full variable domain, its missing parts supplied by reference TRBV5-1 and TRBJ2-2, is KAGVTQTPRYLIKTRGQQVTLSCSPISGHRSVSWYQQTPGQGLQFLFEYFSETQRNKGNFPGRFSGRQFSNSRSEMNVSTLELGDSALYLCASSLGADTGELFFGEGSRLTVL.

The J gene is TRBJ1-5, the V gene TRBV7-2; possible D gene TRBD1, 5 bases. Per germline, CDR1 SGHTA and CDR2 FQGNSA. The CDR3 sequence is 16 residues long. The V gene lost 5 bases and the J gene lost 1 base, with 15 bases spanning the gap. CDR3 DNA: TGTGCCAGCAGCCTAACTGGGGGGACCAGCAATCAGCCCCAGCATTTT. Translated: CASSLTGGTSNQPQHF.

The gene calls are TRBV5-4 and TRBJ2-3; D perhaps matches TRBD2 (6 bases). Trimming took 2 bases from V and 1 from J, leaving 11 bases between them. The CDR3 is 15 amino acids. The germline gives CDR1 SGHNT, CDR2 YYREEE (reference sequence). The CDR3: CASSLGGVRTDTQYF. CDR3 nucleotide sequence: TGTGCCAGCAGCTTAGGAGGGGTGCGCACAGATACGCAGTATTTT. Using reference TRBV5-4 and TRBJ2-3 for the parts outside the CDR3, the full variable domain is ETGVTQSPTHLIKTRGQQVTLRCSSQSGHNTVSWYQQALGQGPQFIFQYYREEENGRGNFPPRFSGLQFPNYSSELNVNALELDDSALYLCASSLGGVRTDTQYFGPGTRLTVL.

The V and J genes are TRBV5-4 and TRBJ2-5; 7 bases agree with TRBD2. V lost 0 bases and J lost 1; bases outside the gene matches: 6. The CDR3 runs 16 residues. From germline, CDR1 is SGHNT and CDR2 YYREEE (reference sequence). This CDR3 is CASSLGAGTTQETQYF. The DNA of the CDR3 is TGTGCCAGCAGCTTGGGAGCCGGGACTACCCAAGAGACCCAGTACTTC.

This chain uses TRBV4-3 with TRBJ2-7; TRBD2 aligns across 13 bases. The V gene end was trimmed by 1 base and the J gene end by 5 bases; junction bases not matched to a gene: 2. Per the germline V gene, CDR1 is LGHNA and CDR2 is YSLEER. The CDR3 has 15 residues. CDR3 in DNA: TGCGCCAGCAGCCAAGGGACTAGCGGGAGAGACGAGCAGTACTTC. This encodes CASSQGTSGRDEQYF.

The V and J genes are TRBV6-5 and TRBJ2-3, with 11 bases fitting TRBD2. Germline V lookup: CDR1 MNHEY, CDR2 SVGAGI. The length of the CDR3 is 15 residues. After removal of 4 bases from V and 5 bases from J, the junction contained 5 bases not matched to a gene. The CDR3 reads CASSFSGRAGDTQYF. Here the CDR3 DNA reads TGTGCCAGCAGTTTTAGCGGGAGGGCCGGAGATACGCAGTATTTT.

The chain carries TRBV20-1 and TRBJ1-5; no firm D call. This CDR3 contains 16 residues. CDR1 DFQATT and CDR2 SNEGSKA come from the germline V gene (reference sequence). V shed 4 bases and J shed 0 bases, with 16 bases lying between them. In DNA form, the CDR3 reads TGCAGTGCTACTCGAGAACAGACTCATAGCAATCAGCCCCAGCATTTT. Its protein is CSATREQTHSNQPQHF.